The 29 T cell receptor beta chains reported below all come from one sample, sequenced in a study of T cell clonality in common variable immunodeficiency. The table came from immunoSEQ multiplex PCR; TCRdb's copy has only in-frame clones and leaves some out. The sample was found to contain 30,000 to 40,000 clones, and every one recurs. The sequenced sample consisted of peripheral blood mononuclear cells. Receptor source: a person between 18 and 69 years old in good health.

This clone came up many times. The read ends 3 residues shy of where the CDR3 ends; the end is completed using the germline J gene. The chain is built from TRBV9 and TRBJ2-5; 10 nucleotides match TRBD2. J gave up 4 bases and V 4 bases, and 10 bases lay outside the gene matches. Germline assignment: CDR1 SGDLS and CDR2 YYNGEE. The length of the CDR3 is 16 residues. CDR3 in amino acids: CASSIQAGGPGETQYF. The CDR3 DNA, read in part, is TGTGCCAGCAGCATCCAAGCGGGAGGGCCGGGAGAGACC.

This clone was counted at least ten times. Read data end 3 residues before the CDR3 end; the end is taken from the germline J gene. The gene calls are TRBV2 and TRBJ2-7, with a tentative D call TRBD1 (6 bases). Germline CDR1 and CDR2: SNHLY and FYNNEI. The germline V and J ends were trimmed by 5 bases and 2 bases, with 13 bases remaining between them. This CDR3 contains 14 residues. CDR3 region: CASSPTGKPYEQYF. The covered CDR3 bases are TGTGCCAGCAGTCCGACAGGCAAACCCTACGAG.

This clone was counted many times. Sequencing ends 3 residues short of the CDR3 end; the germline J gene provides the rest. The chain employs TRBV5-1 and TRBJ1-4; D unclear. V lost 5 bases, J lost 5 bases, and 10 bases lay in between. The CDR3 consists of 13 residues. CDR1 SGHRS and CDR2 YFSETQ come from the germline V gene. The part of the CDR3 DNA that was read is TGCGCCAGCAGGAATGGCCCCAATGAAAAA. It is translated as CASRNGPNEK. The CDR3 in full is CASRNGPNEKLFF.

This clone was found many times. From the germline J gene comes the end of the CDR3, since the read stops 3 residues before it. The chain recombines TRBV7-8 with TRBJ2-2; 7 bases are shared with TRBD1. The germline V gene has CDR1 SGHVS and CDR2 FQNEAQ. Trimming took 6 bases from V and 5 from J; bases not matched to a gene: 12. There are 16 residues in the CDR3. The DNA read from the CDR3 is TGTGCCAGCAGGCTAGGGCCAACAGGGGTGACCGGGGAG. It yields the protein CASRLGPTGVTGE. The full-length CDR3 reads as CASRLGPTGVTGELFF.

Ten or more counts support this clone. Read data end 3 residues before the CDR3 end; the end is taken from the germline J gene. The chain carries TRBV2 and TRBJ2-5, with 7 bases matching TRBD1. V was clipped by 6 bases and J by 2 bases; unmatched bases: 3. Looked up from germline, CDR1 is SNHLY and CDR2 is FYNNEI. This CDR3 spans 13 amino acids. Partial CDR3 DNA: TGTGCCAGCAGGGGGACAGTACAAGAGACC. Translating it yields CASRGTVQET. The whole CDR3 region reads CASRGTVQETQYF.

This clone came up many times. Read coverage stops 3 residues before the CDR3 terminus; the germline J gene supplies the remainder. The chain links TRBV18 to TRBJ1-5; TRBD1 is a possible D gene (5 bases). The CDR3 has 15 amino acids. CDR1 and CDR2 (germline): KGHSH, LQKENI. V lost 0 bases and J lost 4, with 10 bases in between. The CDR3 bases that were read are TGTGCCAGCTCACCACCGAAGGCAGGGAATCAGCCC. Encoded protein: CASSPPKAGNQP. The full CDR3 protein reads CASSPPKAGNQPQHF.

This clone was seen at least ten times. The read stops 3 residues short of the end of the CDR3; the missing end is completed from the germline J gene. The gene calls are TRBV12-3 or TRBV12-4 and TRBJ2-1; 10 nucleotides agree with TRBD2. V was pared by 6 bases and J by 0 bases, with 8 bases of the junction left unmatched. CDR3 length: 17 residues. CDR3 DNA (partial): TGTGCCAGCAGCCAACTAGCGGGGTTAAGCTCCTACAATGAG. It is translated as CASSQLAGLSSYNE. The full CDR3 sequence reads CASSQLAGLSSYNEQFF.

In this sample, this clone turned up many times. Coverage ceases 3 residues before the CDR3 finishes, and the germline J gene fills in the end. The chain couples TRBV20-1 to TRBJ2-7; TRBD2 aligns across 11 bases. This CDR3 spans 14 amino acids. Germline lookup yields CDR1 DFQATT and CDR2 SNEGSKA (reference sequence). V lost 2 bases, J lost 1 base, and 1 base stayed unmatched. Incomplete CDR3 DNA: TGCAGTGCTAGACTAGCGGGAGGATCCTACGAG. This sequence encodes CSARLAGGSYE. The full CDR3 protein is CSARLAGGSYEQYF.

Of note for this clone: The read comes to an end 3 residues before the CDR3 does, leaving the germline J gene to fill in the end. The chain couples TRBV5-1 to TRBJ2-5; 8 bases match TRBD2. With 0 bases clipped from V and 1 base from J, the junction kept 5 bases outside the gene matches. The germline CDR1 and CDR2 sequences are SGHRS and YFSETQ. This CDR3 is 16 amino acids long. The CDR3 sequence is CASSLGGGGIQETQYF. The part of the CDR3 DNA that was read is TGCGCCAGCAGCTTGGGGGGCGGGGGGATCCAAGAGACC. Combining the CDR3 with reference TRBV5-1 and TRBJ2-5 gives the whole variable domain KAGVTQTPRYLIKTRGQQVTLSCSPISGHRSVSWYQQTPGQGLQFLFEYFSETQRNKGNFPGRFSGRQFSNSRSEMNVSTLELGDSALYLCASSLGGGGIQETQYFGPGTRLLVL.

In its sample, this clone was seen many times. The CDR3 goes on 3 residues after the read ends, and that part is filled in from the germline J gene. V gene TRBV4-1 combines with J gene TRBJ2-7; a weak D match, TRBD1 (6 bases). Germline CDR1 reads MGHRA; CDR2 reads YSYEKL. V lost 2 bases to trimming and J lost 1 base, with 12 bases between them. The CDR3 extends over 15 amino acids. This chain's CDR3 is CASSQYPDSSYEQYF. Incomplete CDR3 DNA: TGCGCCAGCAGCCAATACCCGGACAGTTCCTACGAG.

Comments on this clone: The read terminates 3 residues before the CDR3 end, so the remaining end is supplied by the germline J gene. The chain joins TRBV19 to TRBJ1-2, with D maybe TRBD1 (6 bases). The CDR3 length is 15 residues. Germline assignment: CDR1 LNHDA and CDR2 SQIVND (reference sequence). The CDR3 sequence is CASSSTSGGYNDYTF. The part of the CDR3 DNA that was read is TGTGCCAGTAGTTCGACTAGCGGGGGCTACAATGAC.

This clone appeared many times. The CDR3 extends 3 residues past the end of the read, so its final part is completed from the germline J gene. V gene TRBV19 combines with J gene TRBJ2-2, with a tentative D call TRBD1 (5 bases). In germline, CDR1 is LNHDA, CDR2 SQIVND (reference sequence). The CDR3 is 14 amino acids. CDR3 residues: CASTSQGRGEKLFF. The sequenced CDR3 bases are TGTGCCAGTACCTCCCAGGGCCGCGGTGAAAAG.

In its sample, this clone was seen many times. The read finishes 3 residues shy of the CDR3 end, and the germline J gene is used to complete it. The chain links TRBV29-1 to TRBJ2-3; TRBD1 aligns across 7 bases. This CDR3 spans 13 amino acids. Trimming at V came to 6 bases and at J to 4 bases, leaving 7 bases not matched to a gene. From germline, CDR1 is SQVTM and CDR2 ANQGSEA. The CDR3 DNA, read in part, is TGCAGCGTGGAACGACAGGGACCAGATACG. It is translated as CSVERQGPDT. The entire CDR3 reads CSVERQGPDTQYF.

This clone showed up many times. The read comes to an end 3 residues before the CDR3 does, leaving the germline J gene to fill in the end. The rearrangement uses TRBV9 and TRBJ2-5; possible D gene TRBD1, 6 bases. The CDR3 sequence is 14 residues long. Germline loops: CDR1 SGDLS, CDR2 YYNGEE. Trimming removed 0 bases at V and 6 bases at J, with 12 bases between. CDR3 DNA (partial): TGTGCCAGCAGCGTAGAACAGGGTTTGAAGACC. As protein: CASSVEQGLKT. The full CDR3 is CASSVEQGLKTQYF.

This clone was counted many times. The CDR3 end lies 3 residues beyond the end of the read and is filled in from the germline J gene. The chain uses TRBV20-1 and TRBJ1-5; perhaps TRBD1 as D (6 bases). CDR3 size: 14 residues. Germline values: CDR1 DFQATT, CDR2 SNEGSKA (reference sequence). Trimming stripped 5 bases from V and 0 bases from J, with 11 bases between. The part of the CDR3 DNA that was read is TGCAGTGCTCATCAGGGGTATAGCAATCAGCCC. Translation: CSAHQGYSNQP. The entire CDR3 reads CSAHQGYSNQPQHF.

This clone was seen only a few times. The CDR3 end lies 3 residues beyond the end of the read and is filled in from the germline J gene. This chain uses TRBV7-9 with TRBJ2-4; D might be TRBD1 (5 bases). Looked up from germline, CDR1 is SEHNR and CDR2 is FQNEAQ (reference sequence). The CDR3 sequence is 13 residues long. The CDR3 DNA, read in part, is TGTGCCAGCAACAAACAGGCTCTCTATGGT. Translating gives CASNKQALYG. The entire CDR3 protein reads CASNKQALYGQYF.

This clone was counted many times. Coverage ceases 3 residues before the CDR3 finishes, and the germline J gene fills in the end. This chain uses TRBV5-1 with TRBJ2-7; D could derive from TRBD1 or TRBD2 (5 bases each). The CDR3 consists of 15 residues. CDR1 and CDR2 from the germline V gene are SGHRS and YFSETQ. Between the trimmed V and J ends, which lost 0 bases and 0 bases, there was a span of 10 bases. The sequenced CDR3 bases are TGCGCCAGCAGCTTGGCAGGGAGAAGCTCCTACGAG. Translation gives CASSLAGRSSYE. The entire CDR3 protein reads CASSLAGRSSYEQYF.

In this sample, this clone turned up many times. This CDR3 reads CSVEDATGHLINYGYTF. Partial CDR3 DNA: TGCAGCGTTGAAGATGCGACGGGACACCTTATAAACTATGGC. This chain connects TRBV29-1 to TRBJ1-2, with D tentatively TRBD1 (6 bases). The DNA ends 3 residues before the CDR3 does, and the rest of the CDR3 is filled in from the germline J gene. Germline CDR1 is SQVTM and CDR2 is ANQGSEA. V shed 0 bases and J shed 2 bases, with 19 bases lying between them. The CDR3 covers 17 residues.

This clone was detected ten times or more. The CDR3 loop reads CASSSRDRAAYEQYF. The part of the CDR3 DNA that was read is TGTGCCAGCAGCAGCCGGGACAGGGCGGCCTACGAG. The V call is TRBV7-2, the J call TRBJ2-7; 9 nucleotides line up with TRBD1. Read sequence stops 3 residues before the CDR3 end, and the germline J gene provides the missing end. CDR1 and CDR2 (germline): SGHTA, FQGNSA. This CDR3 has 15 residues. V was clipped by 5 bases and J by 2 bases; unmatched bases: 7. Together with reference TRBV7-2 and TRBJ2-7, the CDR3 gives the full variable domain: GAGVSQSPSNKVTEKGKDVELRCDPISGHTALYWYRQSLGQGLEFLIYFQGNSAPDKSGLPSDRFSAERTGGSVSTLTIQRTQQEDSAVYLCASSSRDRAAYEQYFGPGTRLTVT.

The CDR3 here is CARSLVGGAADTQYF. CDR3 DNA, as far as it was read: TGTGCCAGAAGCTTGGTGGGGGGGGCAGCAGATACG. The chain employs TRBV5-3 and TRBJ2-3, with a tentative D call TRBD2 (7 bases). The CDR3 end lies 3 residues beyond the end of the read and is filled in from the germline J gene. TRBV5-3 is an ORF, and what it does is uncertain. V shed 0 bases and J shed 4 bases, with 12 bases lying between them. This CDR3 spans 15 amino acids.

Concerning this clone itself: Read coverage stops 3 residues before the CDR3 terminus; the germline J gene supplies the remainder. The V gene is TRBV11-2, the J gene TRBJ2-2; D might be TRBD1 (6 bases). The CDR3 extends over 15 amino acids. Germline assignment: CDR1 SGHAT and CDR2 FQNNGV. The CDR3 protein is CASSLLGQWDSPLFF. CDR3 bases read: TGTGCCAGCAGCTTACTTGGACAGTGGGATTCACCG.

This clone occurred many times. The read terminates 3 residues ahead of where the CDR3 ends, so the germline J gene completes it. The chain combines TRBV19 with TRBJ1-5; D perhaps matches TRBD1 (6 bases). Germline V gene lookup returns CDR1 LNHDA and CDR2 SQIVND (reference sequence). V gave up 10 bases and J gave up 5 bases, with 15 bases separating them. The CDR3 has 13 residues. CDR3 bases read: TGTGCCACCACGGACAGAGCGTATCAGCCC. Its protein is CATTDRAYQP. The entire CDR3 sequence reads CATTDRAYQPQHF.

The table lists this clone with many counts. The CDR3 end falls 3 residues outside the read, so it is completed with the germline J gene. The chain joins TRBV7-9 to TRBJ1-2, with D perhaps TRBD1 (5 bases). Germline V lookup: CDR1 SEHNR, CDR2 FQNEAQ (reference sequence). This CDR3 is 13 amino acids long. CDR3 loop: CASSLGGGNGYTF. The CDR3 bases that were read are TGTGCCAGCAGCTTAGGCGGGGGAAACGGC. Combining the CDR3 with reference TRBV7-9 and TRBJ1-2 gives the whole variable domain DTGVSQNPRHKITKRGQNVTFRCDPISEHNRLYWYRQTLGQGPEFLTYFQNEAQLEKSRLLSDRFSAERPKGSFSTLEIQRTEQGDSAMYLCASSLGGGNGYTFGSGTRLTVV.

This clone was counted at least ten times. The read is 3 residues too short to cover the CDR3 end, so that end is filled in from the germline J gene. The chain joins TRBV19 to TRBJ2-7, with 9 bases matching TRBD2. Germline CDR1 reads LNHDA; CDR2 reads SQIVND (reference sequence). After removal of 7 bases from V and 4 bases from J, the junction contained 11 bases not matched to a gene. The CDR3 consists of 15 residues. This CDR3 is CASKEQRGANYEQYF. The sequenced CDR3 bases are TGTGCCAGTAAGGAGCAGCGGGGGGCGAATTACGAG.

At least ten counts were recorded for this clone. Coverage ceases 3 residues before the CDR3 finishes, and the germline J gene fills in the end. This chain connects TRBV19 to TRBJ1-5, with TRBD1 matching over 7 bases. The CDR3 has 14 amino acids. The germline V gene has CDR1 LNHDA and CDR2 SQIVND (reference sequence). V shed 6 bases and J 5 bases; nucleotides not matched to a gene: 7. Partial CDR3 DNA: TGTGCCAGTAGCCCGGACAGGCTTGATCAGCCC. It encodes CASSPDRLDQP. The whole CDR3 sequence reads CASSPDRLDQPQHF.

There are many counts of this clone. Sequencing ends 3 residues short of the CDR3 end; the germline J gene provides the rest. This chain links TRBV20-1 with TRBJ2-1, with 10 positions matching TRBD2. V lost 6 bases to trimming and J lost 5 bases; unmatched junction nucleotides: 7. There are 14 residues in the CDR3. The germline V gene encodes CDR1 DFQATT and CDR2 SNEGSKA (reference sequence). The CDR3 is CSAPLAGAHNEQFF. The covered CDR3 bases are TGCAGTGCGCCTCTAGCGGGAGCCCACAATGAG.

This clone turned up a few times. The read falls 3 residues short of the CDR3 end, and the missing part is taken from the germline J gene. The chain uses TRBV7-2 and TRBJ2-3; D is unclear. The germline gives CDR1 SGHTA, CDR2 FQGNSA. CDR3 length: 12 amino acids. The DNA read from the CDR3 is TGTGCCTCCCAGGAGAACCAAGAGACG. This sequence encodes CASQENQET. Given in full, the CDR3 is CASQENQETQYF.

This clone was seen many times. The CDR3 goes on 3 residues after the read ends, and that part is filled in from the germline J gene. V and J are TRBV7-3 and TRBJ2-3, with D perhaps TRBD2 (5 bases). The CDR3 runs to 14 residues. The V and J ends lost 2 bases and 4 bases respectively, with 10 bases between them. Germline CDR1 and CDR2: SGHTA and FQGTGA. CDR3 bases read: TGTGCCAGCAGCTTAGTTACTAGGGCAGATACG. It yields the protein CASSLVTRADT. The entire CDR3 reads CASSLVTRADTQYF.

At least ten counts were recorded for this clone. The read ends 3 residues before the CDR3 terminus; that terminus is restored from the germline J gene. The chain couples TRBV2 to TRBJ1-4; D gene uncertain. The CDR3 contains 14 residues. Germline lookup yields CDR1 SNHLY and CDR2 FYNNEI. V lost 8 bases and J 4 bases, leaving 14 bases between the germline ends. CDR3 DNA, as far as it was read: TGTGCCAGCCAACCAGACACATTTAATGAAAAA. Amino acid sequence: CASQPDTFNEK. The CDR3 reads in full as CASQPDTFNEKLFF.